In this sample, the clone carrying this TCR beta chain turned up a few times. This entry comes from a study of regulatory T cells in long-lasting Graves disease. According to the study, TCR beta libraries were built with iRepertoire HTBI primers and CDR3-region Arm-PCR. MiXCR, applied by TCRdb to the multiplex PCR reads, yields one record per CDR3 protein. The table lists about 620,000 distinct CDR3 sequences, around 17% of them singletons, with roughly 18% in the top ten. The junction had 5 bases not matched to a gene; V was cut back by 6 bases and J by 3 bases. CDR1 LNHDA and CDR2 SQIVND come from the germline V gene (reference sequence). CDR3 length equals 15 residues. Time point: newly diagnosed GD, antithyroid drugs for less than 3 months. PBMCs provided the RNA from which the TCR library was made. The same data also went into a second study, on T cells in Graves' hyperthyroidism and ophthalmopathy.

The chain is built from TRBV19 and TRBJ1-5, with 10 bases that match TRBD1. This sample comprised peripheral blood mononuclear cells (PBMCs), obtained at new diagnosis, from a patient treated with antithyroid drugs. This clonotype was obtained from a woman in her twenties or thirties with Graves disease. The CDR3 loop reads CASSADRGANQPQHF. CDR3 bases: TGTGCCAGTAGCGCGGACAGGGGGGCCAATCAGCCCCAGCATTTT.